The clone carrying this T cell receptor beta chain has only a few counts. Antigen specificity is unknown. These data originate in a study of cytomegalovirus exposure and HLA in healthy donors. General study points: With later analysis, a missense DCLRE1C variant became linked to TCR beta V- and J-gene trimming. Analyzed later, most CMV-associated TCR beta chains appeared HLA-restricted. Analysis performed later found 16,000 or so TCR beta sequences associated with HLA alleles at 0.05 false discovery rate. Per published accounts, TCR beta sequences correctly predicted the HLA-A and HLA-B alleles of most subjects.

Both 60 Vbeta primers and 13 Jbeta primers went into the PCR. The protocol was immunoSEQ multiplex PCR, while the TCRdb copy is restricted to in-frame clones and leaves out a portion. The table shows about 200,000 clones, with around 79% occurring only once. The J segment lost 5 bases and the V segment lost 6 bases, leaving 14 bases of the junction unmatched. The CDR3 consists of 16 residues. CDR1 and CDR2 from the germline V gene are MNHEY and SMNVEV (reference sequence). This TCR was recovered from a man younger than 35 in good health and CMV-seronegative. Sequencing input: PBMCs. The chain couples TRBV27 to TRBJ2-7, with TRBD1 identical over 9 bases. The CDR3 reads CASSLLGGTGNHEQYF. CDR3 in DNA: TGTGCCAGCAGCCTCCTAGGGGGGACAGGGAACCACGAGCAGTACTTC.